Detailed here is one T cell receptor beta chain. What it binds is unknown. Expressed TCRB transcripts got sequenced, as all isolated RNA was reverse transcribed. Only in-frame clones appear in the TCRdb table, and some are missing; sequencing was by immunoSEQ multiplex PCR. The sample lists 140,000 to 150,000 clones, about 13% occurring once. Germline V gene sequence: CDR1 MNHEY, CDR2 SMNVEV (reference sequence). V gave up 5 bases and J gave up 2 bases; unmatched junction bases: 6. The CDR3 length is 14 residues. This sample was included in a study of beta chain features in type 1 diabetes. Study findings and constraints: All four CD4+ subsets of Type 1 diabetes patients contained TCRB CDR3s that were moderately but significantly shorter. Possible PCR preference for shorter templates applied equally to patients and controls. Overrepresentation of cells with high TCR expression could result from cDNA sequencing.

The chain is built from TRBV27 and TRBJ2-7, with 7 bases identical to TRBD1. What was sequenced was central memory CD4+ T cells from blood. The clonotype originates from a man in his late teens or twenties with type 1 diabetes. The CDR3 loop reads CASSRGPLTYEQYF. CDR3 DNA: TGTGCCAGCAGTAGGGGGCCTCTGACCTACGAGCAGTACTTC.